This TCR beta chain was captured by sequencing in a study of T cells in tumors after PD-1 blockade. Study background: Patients received pembrolizumab 200 mg every 3 weeks or cemiplimab 350 mg every 2 weeks.

Before and after PD-1 blockade, biopsies were collected from the same primary tumor site. Genomic DNA template from tumor biopsies or peripheral blood, about 600 ng to 6,500 ng input. Clones were read by immunoSEQ multiplex PCR, and TCRdb kept only the in-frame ones, dropping some. The sample yields 9,000 to 15,000 clones, approximately 57% seen once. With 6 bases removed from V and 0 bases from J, the gap between germline ends came to 12 bases. The germline CDR1 and CDR2 sequences are SGHTA and FQGNSA. The CDR3 consists of 15 residues. To note about this clone: Its antigen is still unknown.

Study-wide results and caveats: Most post-therapy expanded exhausted CD8+ clones were new, undetected before treatment.

The sequence came from a human donor with basal cell carcinoma. The chain joins TRBV7-2 to TRBJ2-1; perhaps TRBD2 as D (5 bases). The sequencing used tumor tissue, collected before anti-PD-1 treatment. Here the CDR3 reads CASSPERDSYNEQFF. The CDR3 region has the DNA TGTGCCAGCAGTCCAGAACGGGACTCCTACAATGAGCAGTTCTTC.